Following are 11 T cell receptor beta chains from one sample sequenced in a study of graft-versus-host responses after intestinal transplantation. The antigens these receptors bind are not known. Clones were sequenced by immunoSEQ multiplex PCR, and TCRdb holds only the in-frame ones, with some missing. The repertoire holds about 39,000 clones, over 90% seen once, with less than 0.25% in the top ten. The material sequenced was unstimulated CD8+ T cells sorted from spleen or lymph node cells, taken before transplant. The receptors derive from a human donor who was the organ donor for an intestinal transplant.

The genes are TRBV29-1 and TRBJ1-2; 9 bases fit TRBD1. The CDR3 has 16 amino acids. Germline CDR1 SQVTM, CDR2 ANQGSEA. Trimming took 4 bases from V and 5 from J; bases not matched to a gene: 14. CDR3 in amino acids: CSVVIWDREAEYGYTF. The CDR3 DNA reads as TGCAGCGTTGTCATCTGGGACAGGGAGGCAGAATATGGCTACACCTTC.

The chain employs TRBV30 and TRBJ2-1, with D hard to call. V was shortened by 3 bases and J by 9 bases, with 15 bases between the two germline ends. This CDR3 region has 13 residues. Per the germline V gene, CDR1 is GTSNPN and CDR2 is SVGIG (reference sequence). CDR3 sequence: CAWSASGPGEQFF. CDR3 DNA: TGTGCCTGGAGCGCATCCGGTCCAGGTGAGCAGTTCTTC.

The J gene is TRBJ2-1, the V gene TRBV5-1; 7 bases are a match to TRBD2. V shed 0 bases and J 3 bases; nucleotides not matched to a gene: 3. This CDR3 has 15 amino acids. Looked up from germline, CDR1 is SGHRS and CDR2 is YFSETQ. The CDR3 nucleotides are TGCGCCAGCAGCTTGGTCAGCGGGATCTACAATGAGCAGTTCTTC. It specifies CASSLVSGIYNEQFF.

The chain couples TRBV6-5 to TRBJ1-3; D ambiguous. V was trimmed by 4 bases and J by 3 bases, leaving 10 bases between them. Germline V gives CDR1 MNHEY, CDR2 SVGAGI. The CDR3 covers 14 residues. CDR3 protein: CASSSSASGNTIYF. As DNA, the CDR3 is TGTGCCAGCAGTTCCTCGGCTAGTGGAAACACCATATATTTT.

The CDR3 reads CASSYRGSGANVLTF. In nucleotides, the CDR3 is TGTGCCAGCAGCTACAGGGGTTCTGGGGCCAACGTCCTGACTTTC. The chain uses TRBV11-3 and TRBJ2-6; 7 bases line up with TRBD1. The V gene's germline CDR1 is SGHNT and CDR2 YENEEA. This CDR3 region has 15 residues. V lost 4 bases, J lost 1 base, and 1 base stayed unmatched.

This sequence joins TRBV7-2 and TRBJ2-1, with D maybe TRBD2 (6 bases). The CDR3 runs to 15 residues. The germline V gene encodes CDR1 SGHTA and CDR2 FQGNSA. V gave up 1 base and J gave up 1 base, with 8 bases separating them. CDR3 residues: CASSLEGTSYNEQFF. CDR3 bases: TGTGCCAGCAGCTTAGAAGGGACTTCCTACAATGAGCAGTTCTTC.

The J gene is TRBJ1-2, the V gene TRBV27; D is undetermined. This CDR3 region has 14 residues. Between the trimmed V and J ends, which lost 6 bases and 0 bases, there was a span of 11 bases. Germline-derived CDR1 and CDR2 are MNHEY and SMNVEV (reference sequence). The CDR3 reads CASSIAGSNYGYTF. In DNA, the CDR3 is TGTGCCAGCAGCATTGCGGGCTCTAACTATGGCTACACCTTC.

This chain joins TRBV6-1 and TRBJ2-1, with TRBD2 identical over 7 bases. With V trimmed by 4 bases and J by 8 bases, 5 bases remained unmatched. CDR1 and CDR2 (germline): MNHNS, SASEGT. The length of the CDR3 is 13 residues. CDR3: CASSGLAEDEQFF. DNA of the CDR3: TGTGCCAGCAGTGGGCTAGCGGAGGATGAGCAGTTCTTC.

This chain links TRBV5-5 with TRBJ1-2; D may be TRBD1 (6 bases). CDR1 is SGHKS, CDR2 YYEKEE, per germline (reference sequence). Trimming shortened V by 0 bases and J by 8 bases, and 17 bases separated the two germline ends. The CDR3 covers 15 residues. This CDR3 reads CASSLAAWGAQGYTF. In nucleotides, the CDR3 is TGTGCCAGCAGCTTGGCCGCCTGGGGGGCGCAGGGCTACACCTTC.

This rearrangement joins TRBV4-3 to TRBJ2-4; D is unclear. V was trimmed by 0 bases and J by 8 bases, leaving 5 bases between them. CDR1 is LGHNA and CDR2 is YSLEER in the germline V gene. The CDR3 consists of 12 residues. The CDR3: CASSQDGDIQYF. The CDR3 nucleotides read TGCGCCAGCAGCCAAGATGGGGACATTCAGTACTTC.

This clone was seen just once. J is TRBJ2-3 and V is TRBV7-2, with 8 bases lining up with TRBD2. The germline V gene encodes CDR1 SGHTA and CDR2 FQGNSA. The CDR3 has 17 residues. The V gene end was trimmed by 0 bases and the J gene end by 0 bases; junction bases not matched to a gene: 5. CDR3 residues: CASSLAGRGVSTDTQYF. The CDR3 DNA is TGTGCCAGCAGCTTAGCGGGGCGGGGGGTTAGCACAGATACGCAGTATTTT.